One and the same sample provided the 29 T cell receptor beta chains below, sequenced in a study of CD8 T cells in ankylosing spondylitis. General observations from the study: There was a TCR beta motif, made of eight highly homologous variants, that appeared characteristic of ankylosing spondylitis blood.

TCRdb reprocessed the 5' RACE reads via MiXCR and lists one record per CDR3 protein. The repertoire includes about 540,000 distinct CDR3 sequences, more than 9.5% of them detected once, and 6.8% sits in the top ten. No cognate antigen is known for these TCRs. Sequenced sample: blood, either unsorted or a sorted T cell fraction (not recorded which). Source of these receptors: a male donor with ankylosing spondylitis.

This clonotype was observed at least ten times. The genes are TRBV29-1 and TRBJ2-1, with TRBD1 identical over 10 bases. The CDR3 runs 19 residues. CDR1 and CDR2 from the germline V gene are SQVTM and ANQGSEA. Germline trimming cut 0 bases from V and 3 bases from J; bases unmatched to any gene: 14. In DNA, the CDR3 is TGCAGCGTTGAAGAGGTCCTCGGACCGGGACAGGGGAACTACAATGAGCAGTTCTTC. It codes for CSVEEVLGPGQGNYNEQFF.

This clonotype was seen more than once but under ten times. The rearrangement joins TRBV5-4 to TRBJ2-1; no firm D call. The germline gives CDR1 SGHNT, CDR2 YYREEE (reference sequence). V was clipped by 1 base and J by 5 bases, with 7 bases between them. CDR3 size: 13 residues. CDR3 sequence: CASSLPQNNEQFF. CDR3 nucleotides: TGTGCCAGCAGCTTGCCCCAGAACAATGAGCAGTTCTTC. Combining the CDR3 with reference TRBV5-4 and TRBJ2-1 gives the whole variable domain ETGVTQSPTHLIKTRGQQVTLRCSSQSGHNTVSWYQQALGQGPQFIFQYYREEENGRGNFPPRFSGLQFPNYSSELNVNALELDDSALYLCASSLPQNNEQFFGPGTRLTVL.

V usage is TRBV7-9 and J usage is TRBJ2-1, with D possibly called TRBD1 or TRBD2 (5 bases each). Germline V lookup: CDR1 SEHNR, CDR2 FQNEAQ (reference sequence). The CDR3 is made up of 15 amino acids. The V and J ends lost 2 bases and 10 bases respectively, with 18 bases between them. DNA for the CDR3: TGTGCCAGCAGCTTAACTGCGGGTGGGGGACGAGAGCAGTTCTTC. It yields the protein CASSLTAGGGREQFF.

This clonotype has more than one count but fewer than ten. This chain uses TRBV24-1 with TRBJ2-5; 7 bases match TRBD2. V shed 3 bases and J 0 bases; nucleotides not matched to a gene: 9. CDR1 KGHDR and CDR2 SFDVKD come from the germline V gene. The CDR3 totals 17 residues. CDR3 amino acids: CATSDPSGRENQETQYF. The CDR3 DNA is TGTGCCACCAGTGATCCCTCCGGGCGGGAGAACCAAGAGACCCAGTACTTC.

This clonotype was found a few times. The chain is built from TRBV20-1 and TRBJ2-1, with a possible D match to TRBD1 (6 bases). Germline CDR1 reads DFQATT; CDR2 reads SNEGSKA (reference sequence). The V and J ends lost 4 bases and 4 bases respectively, with 23 bases between them. The CDR3 is made up of 17 amino acids. The CDR3 loop reads CSATLRLNRENYNEQFF. Written as DNA, the CDR3 is TGCAGTGCTACCCTCAGGTTGAACAGGGAAAATTACAATGAGCAGTTCTTC.

This clonotype was found a few times. The chain uses TRBV12-3 or TRBV12-4 and TRBJ2-1; D remains unclear. V was pared by 4 bases and J by 6 bases, with 13 bases between. The CDR3 consists of 14 residues. The CDR3 DNA reads as TGTGCCAGCAGTTCGCTTAACCCGGGCAATGAGCAGTTCTTC. Protein product: CASSSLNPGNEQFF.

This clonotype was detected only a few times. This rearrangement joins TRBV27 to TRBJ1-3; D remains ambiguous. The germline V and J ends were trimmed by 7 bases and 1 base, with 14 bases remaining between them. CDR1 and CDR2 (germline): MNHEY, SMNVEV (reference sequence). The CDR3 is 15 residues long. This chain's CDR3 is CASKEGRESGNTIYF. Here the CDR3 DNA reads TGTGCCAGCAAGGAGGGAAGGGAGTCTGGAAACACCATATATTTT.

V gene TRBV20-1 combines with J gene TRBJ2-3; 8 bases match TRBD1. The V gene's germline CDR1 is DFQATT and CDR2 SNEGSKA (reference sequence). V lost 5 bases to trimming and J lost 2 bases; unmatched junction nucleotides: 6. This CDR3 comprises 14 residues. CDR3 residues: CSAFTGGATDTQYF. The CDR3, as DNA: TGCAGTGCTTTCACAGGGGGAGCCACAGATACGCAGTATTTT.

V and J are TRBV24-1 and TRBJ2-1; 8 bases fit TRBD2. The CDR3 totals 18 residues. Per the germline V gene, CDR1 is KGHDR and CDR2 is SFDVKD. The ends lost 4 bases at V and 5 bases at J; junction bases unmatched: 15. CDR3 in amino acids: CATSDPRGGPPLDNEQFF. The CDR3 DNA sequence: TGTGCCACCAGTGACCCCCGGGGGGGGCCCCCTCTCGACAATGAGCAGTTCTTC.

The chain uses TRBV7-2 and TRBJ1-2; no clear D gene. Germline loops: CDR1 SGHTA, CDR2 FQGNSA. V dropped 0 bases and J dropped 3 bases, with 11 bases sitting between them. The CDR3 length is 15 residues. The CDR3: CASSLAPKVDYGYTF. The CDR3 nucleotides read TGTGCCAGCAGCTTAGCCCCCAAGGTGGACTATGGCTACACCTTC. Supplemented by reference TRBV7-2 and TRBJ1-2, the full variable domain reads GAGVSQSPSNKVTEKGKDVELRCDPISGHTALYWYRQSLGQGLEFLIYFQGNSAPDKSGLPSDRFSAERTGGSVSTLTIQRTQQEDSAVYLCASSLAPKVDYGYTFGSGTRLTVV.

The rearrangement joins TRBV27 to TRBJ2-1; D is ambiguous. CDR1 is MNHEY, CDR2 SMNVEV, per germline (reference sequence). The CDR3 spans 16 residues. Trimming removed 3 bases at V and 10 bases at J, with 22 bases between. The CDR3 DNA reads TGTGCCAGCAGTTTTCGTGAGCCAACCGCCAGTAGGGAGCAGTTCTTC. Its translation: CASSFREPTASREQFF.

This clonotype was seen a handful of times. The rearrangement joins TRBV25-1 to TRBJ2-4; D may match TRBD1 or TRBD2 (6 bases each). Germline CDR1 is MGHDK and CDR2 is SYGVNS. This CDR3 is 13 amino acids long. V lost 8 bases and J lost 6, with 14 bases in between. This CDR3 reads CASLKGGSNIQYF. The CDR3 bases are TGTGCCAGCCTAAAGGGGGGCTCAAACATTCAGTACTTC. The complete variable domain, with remaining parts taken from reference TRBV25-1 and TRBJ2-4, reads EADIYQTPRYLVIGTGKKITLECSQTMGHDKMYWYQQDPGMELHLIHYSYGVNSTEKGDLSSESTVSRIRTEHFPLTLESARPSHTSQYLCASLKGGSNIQYFGAGTRLSVL.

This clonotype has a handful of counts. V usage is TRBV12-3 or TRBV12-4 and J usage is TRBJ2-1, with no clear D. V shed 4 bases and J shed 3 bases, with 7 bases lying between them. The CDR3 loop spans 13 amino acids. Written as DNA, the CDR3 is TGTGCCAGCAGTTCGAGCTTCTACAATGAGCAGTTCTTC. Protein product: CASSSSFYNEQFF.

The chain joins TRBV6-4 to TRBJ2-1, with 12 bases aligning to TRBD2. This CDR3 region has 16 residues. From germline, CDR1 is MRHNA and CDR2 SNTAGT. The V segment lost 5 bases and the J segment 7 bases; nucleotides outside the gene matches: 9. CDR3 region: CASSRLAGGFVNEQFF. The CDR3 bases are TGTGCCAGCAGTCGGCTAGCGGGAGGGTTTGTGAATGAGCAGTTCTTC.

This clonotype was detected a few times. V is TRBV7-2 and J is TRBJ2-3; 14 bases fit TRBD2. Germline V CDR1 and CDR2: SGHTA, FQGNSA. The CDR3 is 17 residues long. V trimming: 1 base; J trimming: 4 bases; junction bases outside the gene matches: 4. CDR3 region: CASSLGGTSGSSDTQYF. CDR3 nucleotide sequence: TGTGCCAGCAGCTTAGGGGGGACTAGCGGGAGCTCAGATACGCAGTATTTT.

Here the CDR3 DNA reads TGTGCCAGCAGCTGGGGACTTTCCCTGTACCAAGAGACCCAGTACTTC. It codes for CASSWGLSLYQETQYF. This rearrangement joins TRBV7-9 to TRBJ2-5, with D possibly matching TRBD2 (6 bases). CDR1 and CDR2 from the germline V gene are SEHNR and FQNEAQ (reference sequence). V was clipped by 4 bases and J by 0 bases, with 15 bases between them. CDR3 length equals 16 residues.

This clonotype was seen more than once but under ten times. The rearrangement links TRBV20-1 to TRBJ2-1; D unresolved. This CDR3 has 11 amino acids. Per germline, CDR1 DFQATT and CDR2 SNEGSKA (reference sequence). The germline V and J ends were trimmed by 1 base and 8 bases, with 6 bases remaining between them. The CDR3 DNA is TGCAGTGCTAGAGGAGGTTATGAGCAGTTCTTC. As protein: CSARGGYEQFF.

This clonotype was detected only a few times. The rearrangement links TRBV13 to TRBJ2-3, with TRBD2 matching 10 bases. V lost 0 bases to trimming and J lost 5 bases; unmatched junction nucleotides: 5. This CDR3 contains 16 residues. From germline, CDR1 is PRHDT and CDR2 FYEKMQ (reference sequence). The chain's CDR3 is CASSLGSLAGEDTQYF. CDR3 DNA sequence: TGTGCCAGCAGCTTAGGCTCCCTAGCGGGAGAAGATACGCAGTATTTT. The full variable domain, with the rest looked up from reference TRBV13 and TRBJ2-3, is AAGVIQSPRHLIKEKRETATLKCYPIPRHDTVYWYQQGPGQDPQFLISFYEKMQSDKGSIPDRFSAQQFSDYHSELNMSSLELGDSALYFCASSLGSLAGEDTQYFGPGTRLTVL.

V is TRBV12-5 and J is TRBJ2-5, with 10 bases fitting TRBD2. The ends lost 5 bases at V and 1 base at J; junction bases unmatched: 10. The CDR3 has 17 residues. Germline CDR1 is LGHNT and CDR2 is FRNRAP. Written as DNA, the CDR3 is TGTGCTAGTGGTCAGCGGACTAGCGGATTTTCCCAAGAGACCCAGTACTTC. It encodes CASGQRTSGFSQETQYF.

A few counts support this clonotype. The chain uses TRBV18 and TRBJ2-1, with TRBD2 identical over 9 bases. Germline loops: CDR1 KGHSH, CDR2 LQKENI. With V trimmed by 8 bases and J by 9 bases, 11 bases remained unmatched. The CDR3 totals 14 residues. The CDR3: CASRGVAGASEQFF. The CDR3 DNA reads TGTGCCAGCCGAGGGGTAGCGGGAGCTAGTGAGCAGTTCTTC.

In this sample, this clonotype turned up a few times. This sequence joins TRBV20-1 and TRBJ2-1; TRBD1 is a possible D gene (6 bases). CDR3 length: 14 residues. Germline V lookup: CDR1 DFQATT, CDR2 SNEGSKA (reference sequence). Trimming left V 6 bases short and J 0 bases short, with 12 bases between. The CDR3 spells CSARDKSSYNEQFF. CDR3 nucleotides: TGCAGTGCCCGGGACAAGAGCTCCTACAATGAGCAGTTCTTC.

This chain joins TRBV20-1 and TRBJ2-2; 11 nucleotides match TRBD1. J gave up 7 bases and V 2 bases, and 6 bases lay outside the gene matches. CDR1 is DFQATT and CDR2 is SNEGSKA in the germline V gene (reference sequence). This CDR3 has 15 amino acids. CDR3 coding DNA: TGCAGTGCTAGACCGGACAGGGGGCAAGACGGGGAGCTGTTTTTT. It codes for CSARPDRGQDGELFF.

J is TRBJ2-1 and V is TRBV4-2; TRBD2 matches 7 bases. The CDR3 loop spans 17 amino acids. Germline CDR1 LGHNA, CDR2 YNFKEQ. V shed 0 bases, J shed 3 bases, and the junction held 8 bases outside the gene matches. CDR3 sequence: CASSQDGGGVVYNEQFF. The CDR3 DNA reads as TGTGCCAGCAGCCAAGATGGGGGAGGGGTCGTCTACAATGAGCAGTTCTTC.

This clonotype was seen ten or more times. The rearrangement joins TRBV19 to TRBJ2-7; 12 nucleotides align to TRBD1. Germline CDR1 reads LNHDA; CDR2 reads SQIVND (reference sequence). This CDR3 region has 15 residues. Trimming removed 3 bases from V and 6 bases from J; junction bases left unmatched: 6. CDR3 region: CASSIQGQGASEQYF. In nucleotides, the CDR3 is TGTGCCAGTAGTATTCAGGGACAGGGGGCGTCCGAGCAGTACTTC.

V gene TRBV20-1 combines with J gene TRBJ2-7; D ambiguous. V lost 3 bases and J 3 bases, leaving 12 bases between the germline ends. This CDR3 region has 13 residues. In germline, CDR1 is DFQATT, CDR2 SNEGSKA (reference sequence). In nucleotides, the CDR3 is TGCAGTGCTAGTGATGGGATCCGCTACGAGCAGTACTTC. Amino acid sequence: CSASDGIRYEQYF.

In its sample, this clonotype was seen many times. An end of the junction does not agree with germline; a read error may underlie this. This chain links TRBV11-2 with TRBJ2-5; the D call may be TRBD1 or TRBD2 (5 bases each). Germline V CDR1 and CDR2: SGHAT, FQNNGV. The CDR3 sequence is 15 residues long. The CDR3, as DNA: TGTGCCAGCAGCCGGGGCTGGGGAATCCAAGAGGCCCAGTACTTC. This codes for CASSRGWGIQEAQYF. The full variable domain, its missing parts supplied by reference TRBV11-2 and TRBJ2-5, is EAGVAQSPRYKIIEKRQSVAFWCNPISGHATLYWYQQILGQGPKLLIQFQNNGVVDDSQLPKDRFSAERLKGVDSTLKIQPAKLEDSAVYLCASSRGWGIQEAQYFGPGTRLLVL.

The rearrangement joins TRBV20-1 to TRBJ2-1; 7 bases are shared with TRBD2. After removal of 7 bases from V and 0 bases from J, the junction contained 9 bases not matched to a gene. CDR1 is DFQATT and CDR2 is SNEGSKA in the germline V gene (reference sequence). There are 15 residues in the CDR3. The CDR3, as DNA: TGCAGTGGGCTTTCGGGAGGCACCTCCTACAATGAGCAGTTCTTC. Translation: CSGLSGGTSYNEQFF.

This clonotype came up a few times. Since the CDR3 does not end with the conserved phenylalanine or tryptophan, this likely comes from a read error. The DNA is omitted, as the CDR3 cannot be located on it reliably, and the CDR3 follows TCRdb's listing. The V gene is TRBV15, the J gene TRBJ1-1; TRBD1 is the table's D call and was not checked against the DNA. The CDR3 comprises 12 residues, both ends counted. CDR1 and CDR2 from the germline V gene are LNHNV and YYDKDF (reference sequence). The CDR3 here is CATSRDSVTGVY.

This clonotype has only a few counts. The rearrangement uses TRBV19 and TRBJ2-1; the match to TRBD2 covers 11 bases. Germline assignment: CDR1 LNHDA and CDR2 SQIVND (reference sequence). J gave up 6 bases and V 4 bases, and 11 bases lay outside the gene matches. The CDR3 runs 17 residues. The CDR3 DNA sequence: TGTGCCAGTAGTAGAACCGGGACTAGCGGCAGAGGCAATGAGCAGTTCTTC. It encodes CASSRTGTSGRGNEQFF.